The clone carrying this T cell receptor beta chain was detected only a few times. The antigen is unknown. Trimming pared 2 bases from V and 8 bases from J, leaving 10 bases between. This CDR3 is 13 amino acids long. The germline gives CDR1 LNHNV, CDR2 YYDKDF (reference sequence). The sample originates from a study of beta chain features in type 1 diabetes. Study findings and constraints: Shortening of TCRB CDR3s, moderate but significant, appeared in all four CD4+ subsets of Type 1 diabetes patients.

Reverse transcription of all isolated RNA meant that expressed TCRB transcripts were sequenced. The data were produced by immunoSEQ multiplex PCR, yet TCRdb's version contains in-frame clones alone and is incomplete. The table records 160,000 or so clones, roughly 59% of them present only once. The origin of this receptor is a man aged 25-45 years with type 1 diabetes. The sequenced sample consisted of naive CD4+ T cells from blood. The chain uses TRBV15 and TRBJ2-1; a possible D gene is TRBD1 (5 bases). CDR3 in amino acids: CATSRPQGYEQFF. DNA for the CDR3: TGTGCCACCAGCAGACCCCAGGGTTATGAGCAGTTCTTC.